A single sample gave rise to the 21 T cell receptor beta chains below, sequenced in a study of T cell repertoires in cytomegalovirus infection. TCRdb itself ran the reads through MiXCR, one entry per CDR3 protein. The sample lists nearly 700,000 distinct CDR3 sequences, roughly 36% occurring once. These TCRs' antigens remain unknown. The sample in question was cultured PBMCs, obtained from culture after CMV antigen stimulation. All receptors come from a human donor in good health (CMV status not recorded). Some clones in this sample may be carry-over from other donors' samples.

This clonotype appeared a few times. The rearrangement joins TRBV7-2 to TRBJ2-3, with D uncertain. Germline loops: CDR1 SGHTA, CDR2 FQGNSA. CDR3 size: 13 residues. V was clipped by 1 base and J by 7 bases, with 9 bases between them. The DNA for the CDR3 is TGTGCCAGCAGCTTAGTGTTTCGTAATACGCAGTATTTT. This codes for CASSLVFRNTQYF.

This clonotype was seen ten or more times. The CDR3 sequence: CASSLVSGNTEAFF. The CDR3 DNA is TGTGCCAGCAGCTTAGTTTCGGGGAACACTGAAGCTTTCTTT. The chain links TRBV7-2 to TRBJ1-1; D uncertain. V lost 1 base and J lost 1, with 7 bases in between. From germline, CDR1 is SGHTA and CDR2 FQGNSA. The CDR3 loop spans 14 amino acids.

This clonotype was seen a handful of times. The chain combines TRBV6-5 with TRBJ2-7, with unresolved D. CDR1 is MNHEY, CDR2 SVGAGI, per germline. The length of the CDR3 is 12 residues. Deletions cut 8 bases from V and 3 bases from J, with 11 bases between. Here the CDR3 reads CASFTFGYEQYF. In DNA form, the CDR3 reads TGTGCCAGCTTCACGTTCGGCTACGAGCAGTACTTC.

This clonotype appeared a few times. The gene calls are TRBV5-1 and TRBJ1-1, with D possibly being TRBD1 (5 bases). The CDR3 length is 15 residues. Looked up from germline, CDR1 is SGHRS and CDR2 is YFSETQ. Deletions cut 1 base from V and 1 base from J, with 11 bases between. The CDR3 nucleotides read TGCGCCAGCAGCTTGCTAGGGGCATGGAACACTGAAGCTTTCTTT. This sequence encodes CASSLLGAWNTEAFF.

The rearrangement uses TRBV6-1 and TRBJ2-5; 10 bases align to TRBD2. The CDR3 totals 15 residues. From germline, CDR1 is MNHNS and CDR2 SASEGT. J lost 5 bases, V lost 3 bases, and 6 bases had no gene match. CDR3 in amino acids: CASSDAAGGLETQYF. CDR3 in DNA: TGTGCCAGCAGTGATGCAGCGGGGGGGTTGGAGACCCAGTACTTC.

This clonotype has just a few counts. The chain uses TRBV7-9 and TRBJ2-5; perhaps D is TRBD1 or TRBD2 (5 bases each). The CDR3 runs to 14 residues. CDR1 and CDR2 (germline): SEHNR, FQNEAQ (reference sequence). V shed 7 bases and J shed 4 bases, with 16 bases lying between them. The CDR3 spells CASTSPGRVETQYF. CDR3 in DNA: TGTGCCAGCACCTCTCCGGGGCGCGTAGAGACCCAGTACTTC.

Here the CDR3 DNA reads TGTGCCAGCAGAAACACAGGGATCCGCTATGGCTACACCTTC. Protein sequence: CASRNTGIRYGYTF. V gene TRBV6-2 or TRBV6-3 combines with J gene TRBJ1-2, with D perhaps TRBD1 (6 bases). This CDR3 is built from 14 residues. The V end was cut by 6 bases, the J end by 4 bases, with 15 bases between. Germline V gene data show CDR1 as MNHEY and CDR2 as SVGEGT.

The V call is TRBV6-1, the J call TRBJ2-1; D tentatively reads TRBD1 or TRBD2 (6 bases each). Germline V gene sequence: CDR1 MNHNS, CDR2 SASEGT. This CDR3 is 16 amino acids long. Between the trimmed V and J ends, which lost 6 bases and 11 bases, there was a span of 26 bases. CDR3 loop: CASRNSSERDKGKQFF. CDR3 DNA sequence: TGTGCCAGCAGGAACTCTAGCGAGAGGGACAAGGGGAAGCAGTTCTTC.

V usage is TRBV4-2 and J usage is TRBJ2-5, with TRBD1 matching over 7 bases. The length of the CDR3 is 16 residues. J lost 7 bases, V lost 0 bases, and 11 bases had no gene match. The germline V gene encodes CDR1 LGHNA and CDR2 YNFKEQ. The CDR3 DNA reads as TGTGCCAGCAGCCAAGATGAAGGCAGGGGGAGAGGGACCCAGTACTTC. The encoded protein is CASSQDEGRGRGTQYF.

This clonotype was counted between two and nine times. The J gene is TRBJ2-1, the V gene TRBV14; no reliable D call. Germline lookup yields CDR1 SGHDN and CDR2 FVKESK. This CDR3 comprises 13 residues. Trimming cost V 1 base and J 9 bases, with 10 bases left between them. DNA for the CDR3: TGTGCCAGCAGCCAAGTTTACGTAGGTGAGCAGTTCTTC. It is translated as CASSQVYVGEQFF.

V is TRBV10-3 and J is TRBJ2-1, with 11 bases fitting TRBD2. The CDR3 runs to 16 residues. After removal of 6 bases from V and 5 bases from J, the junction contained 9 bases not matched to a gene. The germline gives CDR1 ENHRY, CDR2 SYGVKD. CDR3 residues: CAIRGSGRVPHNEQFF. CDR3 nucleotides: TGTGCCATCAGGGGTAGCGGGAGGGTCCCCCACAATGAGCAGTTCTTC.

The chain is built from TRBV5-1 and TRBJ2-7, with 8 bases identical to TRBD1. This CDR3 comprises 17 residues. The V and J ends lost 4 bases and 0 bases, in that order; junction bases with no gene match: 12. Germline V lookup: CDR1 SGHRS, CDR2 YFSETQ. CDR3: CASSRGDGQGSSYEQYF. The CDR3 coding sequence is TGCGCCAGCAGCCGCGGGGACGGACAGGGAAGCTCCTACGAGCAGTACTTC.

J is TRBJ1-6 and V is TRBV6-5; no definite D call. The germline gives CDR1 MNHEY, CDR2 SVGAGI. The CDR3 spans 16 residues. Trimming shortened V by 6 bases and J by 6 bases, and 18 bases separated the two germline ends. CDR3 DNA: TGTGCCAGCAGCCTACAATCCGGGATGGGTAATTCACCCCTCCACTTT. Amino acid sequence: CASSLQSGMGNSPLHF.

This sequence joins TRBV27 and TRBJ1-2; weak D call: TRBD1 (6 bases). CDR1 is MNHEY, CDR2 SMNVEV, per germline (reference sequence). The CDR3 covers 17 residues. The V end lost 5 bases, the J end lost 7 bases, and 26 bases lay between the germline ends. The DNA for the CDR3 is TGTGCCAGCAGTGTCTTACAGGGCGTTGGAACTAGTACTGGCTACACCTTC. It yields the protein CASSVLQGVGTSTGYTF.

This rearrangement joins TRBV27 to TRBJ2-3, with TRBD2 matching over 7 bases. The germline V gene encodes CDR1 MNHEY and CDR2 SMNVEV (reference sequence). CDR3 size: 14 residues. The ends lost 3 bases at V and 6 bases at J; junction bases unmatched: 6. The CDR3 region is CASSFDHGRDTQYF. The DNA for the CDR3 is TGTGCCAGCAGTTTTGATCACGGGAGGGATACGCAGTATTTT.

Only a few counts were recorded for this clonotype. The V call is TRBV28, the J call TRBJ1-4; D possibly corresponds to TRBD1 (5 bases). Germline assignment: CDR1 MDHEN and CDR2 SYDVKM. The V and J ends lost 5 bases and 5 bases respectively, with 12 bases between them. The CDR3 loop spans 14 amino acids. The CDR3 protein is CASSLGHSNEKLFF. The CDR3 DNA sequence: TGTGCCAGCAGTCTTGGACACTCGAATGAAAAACTGTTTTTT.

This clonotype was counted a few times. V and J are TRBV19 and TRBJ1-1; D is unresolved. The CDR3 loop spans 15 amino acids. The ends were cut back, 3 bases at V and 0 bases at J, with 11 bases in the middle. Looked up from germline, CDR1 is LNHDA and CDR2 is SQIVND (reference sequence). The CDR3 sequence: CASSMGTLMNTEAFF. The DNA for the CDR3 is TGTGCCAGTAGTATGGGTACCCTAATGAACACTGAAGCTTTCTTT.

This chain links TRBV29-1 with TRBJ2-5, with TRBD2 matching over 8 bases. J gave up 4 bases and V 3 bases, and 10 bases lay outside the gene matches. The CDR3 has 15 amino acids. CDR1 and CDR2 from the germline V gene are SQVTM and ANQGSEA. The CDR3 spells CSVESLGGARETQYF. CDR3 in DNA: TGCAGCGTTGAGTCTCTCGGGGGGGCCAGAGAGACCCAGTACTTC.

CDR3 bases: TGTGCCACCAGTTTACCGGGACAGGCAACCAAAAACATTCAGTACTTC. Amino acids: CATSLPGQATKNIQYF. The chain carries TRBV24-1 and TRBJ2-4; 8 positions match TRBD1. V trimming: 6 bases; J trimming: 2 bases; junction bases outside the gene matches: 8. The CDR3 loop spans 16 amino acids. Looked up from germline, CDR1 is KGHDR and CDR2 is SFDVKD.

The rearrangement links TRBV19 to TRBJ1-4; possibly TRBD1 for D (5 bases). Trimming took off 7 bases at V and 3 bases at J, with 15 bases between the two ends. In germline, CDR1 is LNHDA, CDR2 SQIVND (reference sequence). The CDR3 runs to 15 residues. The CDR3 nucleotides are TGTGCCAGTACTGGGGCCGCGGGGTCTAATGAAAAACTGTTTTTT. It is translated as CASTGAAGSNEKLFF.

In its sample, this clonotype was seen a few times. The chain links TRBV12-3 or TRBV12-4 to TRBJ2-5; 8 bases are a match to TRBD2. Trimming took 4 bases from V and 2 from J; bases not matched to a gene: 3. CDR3 length: 14 amino acids. CDR3 in DNA: TGTGCCAGCAGTTACTTAGCGGGGCAAGAGACCCAGTACTTC. It is translated as CASSYLAGQETQYF.